This T cell receptor (beta chain) was recovered during a study of blood T cell repertoires in COVID-19. For the study at large: Acute and convalescent COVID-19 specimens originated in the United States, Italy and Spain. The cDNA or gDNA used as material had been derived from T cells, B-cell-depleted T cells, or PBMCs.

The CDR3 totals 16 residues. Looked up from germline, CDR1 is SGHTA and CDR2 is FQGNSA. After removal of 7 bases from V and 2 bases from J, the junction contained 8 bases not matched to a gene. In the study's own analysis: Researchers report that nucleated cell counts were estimated from reference gene primer amplification. Profiled with immunoSEQ multiplex PCR; TCRdb holds only in-frame clones, not every one. Clonal size and the V and J genes are those of that table, whereas D and trimming came from the DNA. The sample records 250,000 to 350,000 clones, 80% to 90% being singletons. This clone has only one observation.

The sample was peripheral blood. The receptor was isolated from a woman in her forties or fifties who had recovered from COVID-19. The gene calls are TRBV7-2 and TRBJ2-6, with 7 bases identical to TRBD1. CDR3 residues: CASKQGRATGANVLTF. As DNA, the CDR3 is TGTGCCAGCAAACAGGGGAGAGCAACTGGGGCCAACGTCCTGACTTTC.